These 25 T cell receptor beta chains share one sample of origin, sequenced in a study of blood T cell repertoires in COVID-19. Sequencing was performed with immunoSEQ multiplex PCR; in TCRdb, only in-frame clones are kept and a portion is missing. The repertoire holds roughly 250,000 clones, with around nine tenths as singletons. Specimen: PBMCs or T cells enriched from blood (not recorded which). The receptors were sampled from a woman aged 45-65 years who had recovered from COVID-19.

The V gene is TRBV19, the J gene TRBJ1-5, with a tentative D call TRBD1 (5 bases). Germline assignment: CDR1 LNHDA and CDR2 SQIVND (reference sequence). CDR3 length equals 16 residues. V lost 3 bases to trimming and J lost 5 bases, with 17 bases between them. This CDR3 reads CASSIGWGEQHQPQHF. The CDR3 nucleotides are TGTGCCAGTAGTATCGGTTGGGGGGAGCAGCATCAGCCCCAGCATTTT.

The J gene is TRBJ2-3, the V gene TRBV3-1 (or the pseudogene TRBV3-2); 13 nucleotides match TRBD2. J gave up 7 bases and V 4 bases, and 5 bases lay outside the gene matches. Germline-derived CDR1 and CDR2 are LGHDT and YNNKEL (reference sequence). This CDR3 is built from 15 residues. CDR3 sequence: CASSPKTSGRYTQYF. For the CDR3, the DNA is TGTGCCAGCAGCCCCAAGACTAGCGGGAGGTATACGCAGTATTTT.

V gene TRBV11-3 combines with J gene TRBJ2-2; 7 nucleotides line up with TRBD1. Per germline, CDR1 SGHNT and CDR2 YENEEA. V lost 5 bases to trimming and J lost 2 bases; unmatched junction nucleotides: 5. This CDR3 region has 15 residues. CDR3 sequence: CASSAGTANTGELFF. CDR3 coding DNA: TGTGCCAGCAGCGCCGGGACAGCTAACACCGGGGAGCTGTTTTTT. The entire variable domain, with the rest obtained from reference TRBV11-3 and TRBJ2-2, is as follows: EAGVVQSPRYKIIEKKQPVAFWCNPISGHNTLYWYLQNLGQGPELLIRYENEEAVDDSQLPKDRFSAERLKGVDSTLKIQPAELGDSAVYLCASSAGTANTGELFFGEGSRLTVL.

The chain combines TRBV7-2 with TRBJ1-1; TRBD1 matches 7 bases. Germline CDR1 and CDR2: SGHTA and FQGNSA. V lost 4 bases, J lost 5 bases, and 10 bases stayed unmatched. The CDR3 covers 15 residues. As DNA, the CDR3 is TGTGCCAGCAGCTCCCCGACCAGGGGGGTAACTGAAGCTTTCTTT. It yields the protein CASSSPTRGVTEAFF.

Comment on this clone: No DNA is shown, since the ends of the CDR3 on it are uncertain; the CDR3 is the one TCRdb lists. Here the CDR3 reads CASILWGQGIYNEQFF. The chain uses TRBV21-1 and TRBJ2-1; TRBD1, the table's D call, lacks a check against the DNA. TRBV21-1 is termed a pseudogene. The CDR3 totals 16 residues, both ends included.

The CDR3, as DNA: TGTGCCAGCAGTTACTTGAGCGGGAGAGGATTCGGGGAGCAGTACTTC. Its protein product is CASSYLSGRGFGEQYF. V gene TRBV6-2 or TRBV6-3 combines with J gene TRBJ2-7; 8 bases are a match to TRBD2. There are 16 residues in the CDR3. V trimming: 1 base; J trimming: 7 bases; junction bases outside the gene matches: 12. The germline V gene has CDR1 MNHEY and CDR2 SVGEGT.

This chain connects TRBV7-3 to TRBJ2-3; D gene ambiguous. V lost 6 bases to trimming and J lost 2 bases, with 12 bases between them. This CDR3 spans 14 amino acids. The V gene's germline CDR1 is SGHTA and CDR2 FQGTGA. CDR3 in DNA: TGTGCCAGCAGTGAGGCTACCAACACAGATACGCAGTATTTT. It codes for CASSEATNTDTQYF.

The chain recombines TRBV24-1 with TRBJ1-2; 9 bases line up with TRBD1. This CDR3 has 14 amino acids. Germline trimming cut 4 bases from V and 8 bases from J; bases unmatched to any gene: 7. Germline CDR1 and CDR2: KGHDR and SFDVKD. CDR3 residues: CATSEAGTGNGYTF. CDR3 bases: TGTGCCACCAGTGAGGCCGGGACAGGGAACGGCTACACCTTC.

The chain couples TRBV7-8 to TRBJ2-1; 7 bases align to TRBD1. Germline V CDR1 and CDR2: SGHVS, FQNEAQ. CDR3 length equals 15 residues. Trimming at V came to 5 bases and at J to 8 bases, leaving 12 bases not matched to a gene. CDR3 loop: CASSPRDREMYEQFF. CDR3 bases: TGTGCCAGCAGCCCCCGGGACAGAGAAATGTATGAGCAGTTCTTC.

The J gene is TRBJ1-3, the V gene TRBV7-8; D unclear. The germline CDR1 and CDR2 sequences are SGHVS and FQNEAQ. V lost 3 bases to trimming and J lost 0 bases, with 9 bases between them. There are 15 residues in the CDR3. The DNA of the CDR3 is TGTGCCAGCAGCTTCGAGTTCGGCTCTGGAAACACCATATATTTT. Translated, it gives CASSFEFGSGNTIYF. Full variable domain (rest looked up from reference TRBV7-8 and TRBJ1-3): GAGVSQSPRYKVAKRGQDVALRCDPISGHVSLFWYQQALGQGPEFLTYFQNEAQLDKSGLPSDRFFAERPEGSVSTLKIQRTQQEDSAVYLCASSFEFGSGNTIYFGEGSWLTVV.

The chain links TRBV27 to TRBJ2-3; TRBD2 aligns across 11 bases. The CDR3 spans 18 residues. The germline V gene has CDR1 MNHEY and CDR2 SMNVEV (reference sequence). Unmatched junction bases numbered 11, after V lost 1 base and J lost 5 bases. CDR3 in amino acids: CASSLYPSRLAGRDTQYF. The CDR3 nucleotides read TGTGCCAGCAGTTTATACCCCTCGCGACTAGCGGGGAGAGATACGCAGTATTTT.

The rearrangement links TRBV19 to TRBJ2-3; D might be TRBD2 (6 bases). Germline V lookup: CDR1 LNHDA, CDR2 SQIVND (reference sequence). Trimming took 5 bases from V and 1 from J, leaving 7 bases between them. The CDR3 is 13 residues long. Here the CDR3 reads CASSGGGTDTQYF. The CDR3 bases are TGTGCCAGTAGTGGCGGGGGCACAGATACGCAGTATTTT.

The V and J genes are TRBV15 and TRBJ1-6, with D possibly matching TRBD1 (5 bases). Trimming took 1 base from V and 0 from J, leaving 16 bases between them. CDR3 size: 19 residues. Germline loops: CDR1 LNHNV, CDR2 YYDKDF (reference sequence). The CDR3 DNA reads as TGTGCCACCAGCAGAGCTAGGGGCACCTCCCGCTCCTATAATTCACCCCTCCACTTT. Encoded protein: CATSRARGTSRSYNSPLHF.

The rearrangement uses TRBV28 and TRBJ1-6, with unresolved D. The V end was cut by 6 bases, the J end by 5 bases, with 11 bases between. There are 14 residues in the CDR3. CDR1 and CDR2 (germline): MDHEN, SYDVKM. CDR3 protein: CASSRTVNNSPLHF. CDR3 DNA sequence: TGTGCCAGCAGCCGCACGGTGAATAATTCACCCCTCCACTTT. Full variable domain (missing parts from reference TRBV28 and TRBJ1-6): DVKVTQSSRYLVKRTGEKVFLECVQDMDHENMFWYRQDPGLGLRLIYFSYDVKMKEKGDIPEGYSVSREKKERFSLILESASTNQTSMYLCASSRTVNNSPLHFGNGTRLTVT.

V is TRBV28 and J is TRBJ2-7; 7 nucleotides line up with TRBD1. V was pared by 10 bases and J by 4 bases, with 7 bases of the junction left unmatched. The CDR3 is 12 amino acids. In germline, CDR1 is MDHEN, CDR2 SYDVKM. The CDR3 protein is CANPGQIYEQYF. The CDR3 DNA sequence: TGTGCCAACCCGGGACAGATATACGAGCAGTACTTC.

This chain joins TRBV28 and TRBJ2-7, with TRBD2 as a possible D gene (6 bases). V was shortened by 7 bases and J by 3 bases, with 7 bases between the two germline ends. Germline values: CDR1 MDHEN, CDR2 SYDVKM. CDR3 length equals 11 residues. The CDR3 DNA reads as TGTGCCAGCAAGGGAGGCTACGAGCAGTACTTC. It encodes CASKGGYEQYF. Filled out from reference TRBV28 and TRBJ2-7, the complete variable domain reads DVKVTQSSRYLVKRTGEKVFLECVQDMDHENMFWYRQDPGLGLRLIYFSYDVKMKEKGDIPEGYSVSREKKERFSLILESASTNQTSMYLCASKGGYEQYFGPGTRLTVT.

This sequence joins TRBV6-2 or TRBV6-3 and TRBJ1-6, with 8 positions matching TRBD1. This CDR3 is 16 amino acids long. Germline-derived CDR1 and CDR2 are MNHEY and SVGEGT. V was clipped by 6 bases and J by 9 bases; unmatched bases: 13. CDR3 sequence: CASSLPRTGFASPLHF. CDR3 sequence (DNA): TGTGCCAGCAGCCTACCCCGGACAGGGTTTGCTTCACCCCTCCACTTT.

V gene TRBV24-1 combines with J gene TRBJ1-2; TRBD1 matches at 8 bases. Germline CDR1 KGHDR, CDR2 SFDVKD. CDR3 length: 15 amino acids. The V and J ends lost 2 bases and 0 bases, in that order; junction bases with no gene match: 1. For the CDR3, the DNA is TGTGCCACCAGTGATTCGGGACAGGCTAACTATGGCTACACCTTC. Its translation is CATSDSGQANYGYTF.

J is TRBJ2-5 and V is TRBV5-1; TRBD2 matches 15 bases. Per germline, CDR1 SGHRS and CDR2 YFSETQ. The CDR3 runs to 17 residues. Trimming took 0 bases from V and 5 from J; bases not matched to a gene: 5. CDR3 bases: TGCGCCAGCAGCTTGGGGACTAGCGGGAGGGTCCATGAGACCCAGTACTTC. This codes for CASSLGTSGRVHETQYF.

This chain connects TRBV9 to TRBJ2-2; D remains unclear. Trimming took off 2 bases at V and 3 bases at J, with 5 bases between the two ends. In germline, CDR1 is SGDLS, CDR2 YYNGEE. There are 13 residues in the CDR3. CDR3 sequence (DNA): TGTGCCAGCAGCGTCAGATACACCGGGGAGCTGTTTTTT. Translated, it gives CASSVRYTGELFF.

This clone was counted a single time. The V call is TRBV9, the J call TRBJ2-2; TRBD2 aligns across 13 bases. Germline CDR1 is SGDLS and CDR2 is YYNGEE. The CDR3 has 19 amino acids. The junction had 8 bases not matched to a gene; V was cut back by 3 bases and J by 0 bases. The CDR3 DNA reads TGTGCCAGCAGCGCGGCGGGACTAGCGGGATATGCGAACACCGGGGAGCTGTTTTTT. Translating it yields CASSAAGLAGYANTGELFF. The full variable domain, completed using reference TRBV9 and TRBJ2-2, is DSGVTQTPKHLITATGQRVTLRCSPRSGDLSVYWYQQSLDQGLQFLIQYYNGEERAKGNILERFSAQQFPDLHSELNLSSLELGDSALYFCASSAAGLAGYANTGELFFGEGSRLTVL.

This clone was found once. Here the CDR3 reads CASSLAGAGGVNEQFF. The CDR3 DNA reads TGTGCCAGCAGCTTAGCGGGCGCGGGAGGGGTGAATGAGCAGTTCTTC. V and J are TRBV7-9 and TRBJ2-1; TRBD2 agrees at 9 bases. The V gene's germline CDR1 is SEHNR and CDR2 FQNEAQ (reference sequence). This CDR3 comprises 16 residues. The trim removed 0 bases at V and 7 bases at J, leaving 7 bases unmatched.

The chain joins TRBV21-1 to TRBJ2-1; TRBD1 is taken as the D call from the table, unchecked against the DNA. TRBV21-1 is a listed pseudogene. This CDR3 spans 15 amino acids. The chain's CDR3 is CASSNRTGPTNEQFF. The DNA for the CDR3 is TGTGCCAGCAGCAACAGGACAGGTCCTACGAATGAGCAGTTCTTC.

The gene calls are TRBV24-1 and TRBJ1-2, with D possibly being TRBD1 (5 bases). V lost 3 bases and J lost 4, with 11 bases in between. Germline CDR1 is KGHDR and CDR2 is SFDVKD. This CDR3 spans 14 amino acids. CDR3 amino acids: CATSDGAKPYGYTF. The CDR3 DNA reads TGTGCCACCAGTGATGGGGCTAAACCCTATGGCTACACCTTC.

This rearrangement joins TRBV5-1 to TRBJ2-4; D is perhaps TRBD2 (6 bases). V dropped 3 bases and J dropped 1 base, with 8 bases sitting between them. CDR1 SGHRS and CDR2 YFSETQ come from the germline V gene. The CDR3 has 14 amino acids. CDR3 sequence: CASSSGVAKNIQYF. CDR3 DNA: TGCGCCAGCAGCTCGGGGGTCGCCAAAAACATTCAGTACTTC.